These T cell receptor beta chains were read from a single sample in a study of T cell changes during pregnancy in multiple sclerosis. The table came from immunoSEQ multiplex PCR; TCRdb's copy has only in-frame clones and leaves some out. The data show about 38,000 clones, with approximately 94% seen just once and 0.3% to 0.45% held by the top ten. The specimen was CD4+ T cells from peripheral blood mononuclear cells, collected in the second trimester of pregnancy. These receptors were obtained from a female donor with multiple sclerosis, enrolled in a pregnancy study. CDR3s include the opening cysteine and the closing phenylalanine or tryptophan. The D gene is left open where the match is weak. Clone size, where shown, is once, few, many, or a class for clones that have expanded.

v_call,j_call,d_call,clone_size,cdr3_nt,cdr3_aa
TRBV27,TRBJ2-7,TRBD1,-,TGTGCCAGCAGTTTCAGGGGGCAAACCTACGAGCAGTACTTC,CASSFRGQTYEQYF
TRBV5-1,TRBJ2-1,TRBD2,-,TGCACCAGCAGCTTTTTGGAGCGGGAGTACAATGAGCAGTTCTTC,CTSSFLEREYNEQFF
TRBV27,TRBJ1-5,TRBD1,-,TGTGCCAGCAGGCCGACAGGGGGCAATCAGCCCCAGCATTTT,CASRPTGGNQPQHF
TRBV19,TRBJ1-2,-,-,TGTGCCAGTACTTATTCCCCTCTTACAACAGGGCATGGCTACACCTTC,CASTYSPLTTGHGYTF
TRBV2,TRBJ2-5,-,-,TGTGCCAGCAGTGGGACAGTTAAAGAGACCCAGTACTTC,CASSGTVKETQYF
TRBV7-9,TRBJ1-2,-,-,TGTGCCAGCAGCCACCGTGAGGGCAACTATGGCTACACCTTC,CASSHREGNYGYTF
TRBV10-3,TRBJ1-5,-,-,TGTGCCATCCGCCCAGGGCCCGATCAGCCCCAGCATTTT,CAIRPGPDQPQHF
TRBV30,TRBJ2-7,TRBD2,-,TGTGCCTGGATGGGACTAGCGGGTTCCAGCTCCTACGAGCAGTACTTC,CAWMGLAGSSSYEQYF
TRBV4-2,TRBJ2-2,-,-,TGTGCCAGCAGCCAAGAGGTCAGGGGCGCAGGAACCGGGGAGCTGTTTTTT,CASSQEVRGAGTGELFF
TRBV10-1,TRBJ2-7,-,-,TGCGCCAGCAGTGCAACAGCTTACTCCTACGAGCAGTACTTC,CASSATAYSYEQYF
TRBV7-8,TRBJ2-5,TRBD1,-,TGTGCCAGCAGCTTAGACAGGGGAGAGAGTCAGACCCAGTACTTC,CASSLDRGESQTQYF
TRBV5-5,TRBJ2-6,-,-,TGTGCCAGCAGTTGGCTAGGATCTGGGGCCAACGTCCTGACTTTC,CASSWLGSGANVLTF
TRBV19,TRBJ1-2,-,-,TGTGCCAGTAGCGAACAGGGTTTCCTCTATGGCTACACCTTC,CASSEQGFLYGYTF
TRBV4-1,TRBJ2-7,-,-,TGCGCCAGCAGCCAGTACACGGGACTCAAAGGCGAGCAGTACTTC,CASSQYTGLKGEQYF
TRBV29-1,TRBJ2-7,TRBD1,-,TGCAGCGTCCGGACAGGGCCCTACGAGCAGTACTTC,CSVRTGPYEQYF
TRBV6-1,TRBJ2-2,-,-,TGTGCCAGCAGTGAAACAGCGGGCCGAACCGGGGAGCTGTTTTTT,CASSETAGRTGELFF
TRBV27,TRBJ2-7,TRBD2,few,TGTGCCAGCAGGGCTTTAGCGGGAGGGCCGTCGGACGAGCAGTACTTC,CASRALAGGPSDEQYF
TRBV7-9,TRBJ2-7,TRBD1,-,TGTGCCAGCAGCTTAGGGGACAGGGGCTACGAGCAGTACTTC,CASSLGDRGYEQYF
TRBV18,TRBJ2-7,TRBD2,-,TGTGCCAGCTCACCAAGTGTCGGGACTAGCGGTAACTACGAGCAGTACTTC,CASSPSVGTSGNYEQYF
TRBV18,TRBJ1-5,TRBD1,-,TGTGCCAGCTCACACGGACAGGGGGCGGGGGGCAATCAGCCCCAGCATTTT,CASSHGQGAGGNQPQHF
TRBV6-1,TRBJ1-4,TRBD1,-,TGTGCCAGCAGTGAACAGGGGGCCGATGAAAAACTGTTTTTT,CASSEQGADEKLFF
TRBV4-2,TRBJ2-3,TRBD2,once,TGTGCCAGCAGCCAAGACCTAGCGGGGGGGACAGATACGCAGTATTTT,CASSQDLAGGTDTQYF
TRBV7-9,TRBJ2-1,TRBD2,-,TGTGCCAGCAGCTTTTTGCTCTTGCGACTAGCGGAGAACAATGAGCAGTTCTTC,CASSFLLLRLAENNEQFF
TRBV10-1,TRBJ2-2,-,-,TGCGCCAGCAGTGAGTTTCGGGGTCCCGGGGAGCTGTTTTTT,CASSEFRGPGELFF
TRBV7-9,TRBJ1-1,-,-,TGTGCCAGCAGCCAACGGGACACTGAAGCTTTCTTT,CASSQRDTEAFF
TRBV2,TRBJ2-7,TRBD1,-,TGTGCCAGCAGTCTACAGGGGTCCTACGAGCAGTACTTC,CASSLQGSYEQYF
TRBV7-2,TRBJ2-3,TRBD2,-,TGTGCCAGCAGCCACACTAGCGGGGGCGGAGATACGCAGTATTTT,CASSHTSGGGDTQYF
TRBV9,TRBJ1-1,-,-,TGTGCCAGCAGCGTAGATATGAAGGGGGGGAGCACTGAAGCTTTCTTT,CASSVDMKGGSTEAFF
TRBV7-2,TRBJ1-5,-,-,TGTGCCAGCAGCTTCCGGCAGGGTAAAGATCAGCCCCAGCATTTT,CASSFRQGKDQPQHF
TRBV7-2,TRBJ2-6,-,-,TGTGCCAGCAGCTCCCAGGCTGGGGCCAACGTCCTGACTTTC,CASSSQAGANVLTF
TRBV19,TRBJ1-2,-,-,TGTGCCAGTAGTATGCGGGGGACGGCCGGCAACTATGGCTACACCTTC,CASSMRGTAGNYGYTF
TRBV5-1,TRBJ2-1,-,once,TGCGCCAGCAGCTTAACAGGCGTCTACAATGAGCAGTTCTTC,CASSLTGVYNEQFF